A selection of T cell receptor beta chains follows, all from one sample in a study of blood T cell repertoires in COVID-19. Here immunoSEQ multiplex PCR was the method, and the copy in TCRdb shows in-frame clones only, minus some. Of about 56,000 clones in the sample, roughly two thirds were seen once. The specimen sequenced was peripheral blood. The receptors stem from a woman in her 70s with COVID-19, enrolled during active disease. Each CDR3 is given with its conserved first and last residue. D genes are given only for firm matches. Expanded clones get a size class; other rows say once, few or many, or leave the size out.

NA	NA	TRBV5-1	TRBJ2-1	CASSLVDRDGSSYNEQFF	TGCGCCAGCAGCTTGGTTGACCGAGACGGGAGCTCCTACAATGAGCAGTTCTTC
TRBD1	NA	TRBV19	TRBJ1-5	CASRRGGANSNQPQHF	TGTGCCAGCCGTAGAGGGGGCGCGAACAGCAATCAGCCCCAGCATTTT
NA	NA	TRBV2	TRBJ1-1	CASTRGETGLRLSKAFF	TGTGCCAGCACCAGGGGTGAAACAGGGTTGAGGCTATCTAAAGCTTTCTTT
TRBD1	few	TRBV4-2	TRBJ1-2	CASGSGTGDEGYTF	TGTGCCAGCGGATCCGGGACAGGGGACGAGGGCTACACCTTC
TRBD2	NA	TRBV19	TRBJ2-3	CASSPRTSGEADTQYF	TGTGCCAGTAGTCCGAGGACTAGCGGGGAGGCAGATACGCAGTATTTT
TRBD1	NA	TRBV6-5	TRBJ1-2	CASSPTGDGYTF	TGTGCCAGCAGTCCGACAGGGGATGGCTACACCTTC
TRBD1	NA	TRBV9	TRBJ2-5	CASSVGTGRTQYF	TGTGCCAGCAGCGTAGGGACAGGGAGGACCCAGTACTTC
TRBD1	few	TRBV6-5	TRBJ1-1	CASQYRGRNTEAFF	TGTGCCAGCCAGTACAGGGGTAGGAACACTGAAGCTTTCTTT
NA	NA	TRBV10-3	TRBJ1-5	CATRAENQPQHF	TGTGCCACCAGGGCCGAAAATCAGCCCCAGCATTTT
TRBD1	NA	TRBV15	TRBJ1-5	CATSRKQGAGQPQHF	TGTGCCACCAGCAGGAAACAGGGGGCAGGGCAGCCCCAGCATTTT
NA	NA	TRBV7-8	TRBJ1-2	CASSLSGSANYGYTF	TGTGCCAGCAGCTTGTCGGGTTCAGCTAACTATGGCTACACCTTC
NA	NA	TRBV7-8	TRBJ2-1	CASSLSRGSSYNEQFF	TGTGCCAGCAGCTTAAGTAGGGGGAGCTCCTACAATGAGCAGTTCTTC
NA	NA	TRBV21-1	TRBJ1-4	CASSKAAGTGVEKLFF	TGTGCCAGCAGCAAAGCTGCCGGGACAGGGGTTGAAAAACTGTTTTTT
TRBD1	NA	TRBV5-4	TRBJ1-2	CASSMGQGAGANYGYTF	TGTGCCAGCAGCATGGGACAGGGGGCGGGAGCTAACTATGGCTACACCTTC
TRBD2	NA	TRBV3-1/TRBV3-2	TRBJ2-1	CASSLSGTSANLGQFF	TGTGCCAGCAGCCTATCCGGGACTAGCGCGAACTTGGGGCAGTTCTTC
TRBD2	NA	TRBV6-6	TRBJ2-2	CASILSGRAGELFF	TGTGCCAGCATACTTAGCGGGAGGGCCGGGGAGCTGTTTTTT
NA	NA	TRBV11-3	TRBJ2-5	CASSALRETQYF	TGTGCCAGCAGCGCCCTACGGGAGACCCAGTACTTC
TRBD1	many	TRBV12-5	TRBJ2-1	CASGRSRDRGRMNAGEQFF	TGTGCTAGTGGCCGGTCCCGGGACAGGGGACGGATGAATGCGGGTGAGCAGTTCTTC
NA	NA	TRBV18	TRBJ1-5	CASKEGAVSNQPQHF	TGTGCCAGCAAGGAGGGAGCGGTGAGCAATCAGCCCCAGCATTTT
NA	few	TRBV10-3	TRBJ1-1	CAISESPARETEAFF	TGTGCCATCAGTGAGTCGCCCGCCCGGGAAACTGAAGCTTTCTTT
NA	NA	TRBV6-6	TRBJ1-5	CASSWVTDYSNQPQHF	TGTGCCAGCAGTTGGGTGACGGACTATAGCAATCAGCCCCAGCATTTT
NA	NA	TRBV19	TRBJ1-5	CASSPLGARGNQPQHF	TGTGCCAGTAGCCCCTTGGGGGCGCGGGGCAATCAGCCCCAGCATTTT
TRBD1	NA	TRBV5-4	TRBJ2-3	CASSLEGQDTDTQYF	TGTGCCAGCAGCTTGGAGGGACAGGACACAGATACGCAGTATTTT
TRBD1	few	TRBV19	TRBJ2-7	CASSPQTGRNEQYF	TGTGCCAGTAGTCCTCAGACAGGGCGGAACGAGCAGTACTTC
NA	NA	TRBV6-5	TRBJ1-5	CASSFRQTSNQPQHF	TGTGCCAGCAGTTTTCGACAGACTAGCAATCAGCCCCAGCATTTT
TRBD1	NA	TRBV5-1	TRBJ2-7	CASSWAGTAYEQYF	TGCGCCAGCAGCTGGGCCGGGACAGCCTACGAGCAGTACTTC